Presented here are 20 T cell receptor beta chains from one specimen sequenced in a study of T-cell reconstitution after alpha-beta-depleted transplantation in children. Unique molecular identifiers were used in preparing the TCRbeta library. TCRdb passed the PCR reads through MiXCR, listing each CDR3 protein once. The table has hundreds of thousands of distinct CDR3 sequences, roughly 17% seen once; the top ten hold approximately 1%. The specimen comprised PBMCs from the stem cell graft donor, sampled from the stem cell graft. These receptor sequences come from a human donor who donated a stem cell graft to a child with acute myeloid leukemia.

The CDR3 loop reads CASSRRDMNTEAFF. DNA for the CDR3: TGTGCCAGCAGCCGCAGGGATATGAACACTGAAGCTTTCTTT. V and J are TRBV5-6 and TRBJ1-1, with D possibly matching TRBD1 (5 bases). In germline, CDR1 is SGHDT, CDR2 YYEEEE. V lost 4 bases and J lost 0, with 10 bases in between. The CDR3 consists of 14 residues.

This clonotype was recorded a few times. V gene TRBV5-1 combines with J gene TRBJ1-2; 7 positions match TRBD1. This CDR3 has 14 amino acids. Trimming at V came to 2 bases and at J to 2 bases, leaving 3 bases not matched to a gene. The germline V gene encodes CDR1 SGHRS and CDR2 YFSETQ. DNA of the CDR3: TGCGCCAGCAGCTTCTCGGGACAGAACTATGGCTACACCTTC. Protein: CASSFSGQNYGYTF.

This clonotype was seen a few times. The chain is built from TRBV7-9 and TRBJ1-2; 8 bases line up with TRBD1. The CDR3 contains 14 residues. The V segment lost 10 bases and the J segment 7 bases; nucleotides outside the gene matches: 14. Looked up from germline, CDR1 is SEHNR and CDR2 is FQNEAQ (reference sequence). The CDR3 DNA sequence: TGTGCCAAGGCCGCGCAGGGGGCGCAAGGTGGCTACACCTTC. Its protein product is CAKAAQGAQGGYTF.

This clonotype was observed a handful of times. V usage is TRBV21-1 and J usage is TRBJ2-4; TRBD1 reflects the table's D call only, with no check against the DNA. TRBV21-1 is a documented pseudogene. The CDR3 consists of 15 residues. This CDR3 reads CADSGGRLAKNIQYF. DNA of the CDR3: TGTGCCGACTCCGGGGGGAGGTTAGCCAAAAACATTCAGTACTTC.

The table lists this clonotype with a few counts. Here the CDR3 DNA reads TGTGCCAGCAGCTTAGATCCGTCCATCTACGAGCAGTACGTC. It codes for CASSLDPSIYEQYV. The chain employs TRBV11-2 and TRBJ2-7; unclear D gene. The germline CDR1 and CDR2 sequences are SGHAT and FQNNGV. The CDR3 has 14 residues. Trimming removed 0 bases from V and 3 bases from J, with 9 bases in between.

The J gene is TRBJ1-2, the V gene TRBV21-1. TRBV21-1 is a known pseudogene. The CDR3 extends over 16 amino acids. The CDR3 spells CASSKSLTSANYGYTF. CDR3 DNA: TGTGCCAGCAGCAAAAGTTTGACTTCAGCTAACTATGGCTACACCTTC.

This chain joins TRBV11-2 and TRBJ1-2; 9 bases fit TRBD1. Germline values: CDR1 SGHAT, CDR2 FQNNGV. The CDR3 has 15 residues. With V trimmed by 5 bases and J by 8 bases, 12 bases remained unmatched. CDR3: CASSPGGTGIGGYTF. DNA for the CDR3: TGTGCCAGCAGCCCCGGAGGGACAGGGATTGGCGGCTACACCTTC.

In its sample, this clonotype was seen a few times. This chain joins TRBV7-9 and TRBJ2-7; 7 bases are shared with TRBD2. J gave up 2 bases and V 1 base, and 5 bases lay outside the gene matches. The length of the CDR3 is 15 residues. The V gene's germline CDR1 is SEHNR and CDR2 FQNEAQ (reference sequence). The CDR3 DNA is TGTGCCAGCAGCTTAGAAGCGGGGTCCCCCTACGAGCAGTACTTC. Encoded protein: CASSLEAGSPYEQYF.

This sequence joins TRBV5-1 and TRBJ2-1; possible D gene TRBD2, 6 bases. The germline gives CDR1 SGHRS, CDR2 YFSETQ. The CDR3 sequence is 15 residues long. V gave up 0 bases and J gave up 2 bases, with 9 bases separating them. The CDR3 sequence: CASSLVKRAYNEQFF. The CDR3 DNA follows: TGCGCCAGCAGCTTGGTCAAGCGGGCCTACAATGAGCAGTTCTTC.

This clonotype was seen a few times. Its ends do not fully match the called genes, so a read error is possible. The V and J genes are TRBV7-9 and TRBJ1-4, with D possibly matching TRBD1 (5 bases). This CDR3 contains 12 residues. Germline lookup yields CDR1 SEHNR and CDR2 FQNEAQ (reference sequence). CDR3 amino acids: CASSPGGRDPDF. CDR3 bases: TGTGCCAGCAGCCCCGGGGGGAGGGACCCCGATTTT.

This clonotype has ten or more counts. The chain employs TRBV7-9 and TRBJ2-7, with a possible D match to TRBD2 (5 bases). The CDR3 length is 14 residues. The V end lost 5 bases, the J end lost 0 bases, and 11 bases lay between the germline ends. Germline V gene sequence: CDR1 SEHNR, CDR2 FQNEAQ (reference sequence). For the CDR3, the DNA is TGTGCCAGCAGCCCCGACGGGAACTCCTACGAGCAGTACTTC. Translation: CASSPDGNSYEQYF. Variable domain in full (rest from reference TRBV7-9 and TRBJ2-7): DTGVSQNPRHKITKRGQNVTFRCDPISEHNRLYWYRQTLGQGPEFLTYFQNEAQLEKSRLLSDRFSAERPKGSFSTLEIQRTEQGDSAMYLCASSPDGNSYEQYFGPGTRLTVT.

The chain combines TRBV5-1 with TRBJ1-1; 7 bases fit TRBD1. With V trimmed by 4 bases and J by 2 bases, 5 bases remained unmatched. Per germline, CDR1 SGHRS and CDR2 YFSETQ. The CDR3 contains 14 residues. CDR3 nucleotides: TGCGCCAGCAGCACGGGACAGCAAAACACTGAAGCTTTCTTT. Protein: CASSTGQQNTEAFF.

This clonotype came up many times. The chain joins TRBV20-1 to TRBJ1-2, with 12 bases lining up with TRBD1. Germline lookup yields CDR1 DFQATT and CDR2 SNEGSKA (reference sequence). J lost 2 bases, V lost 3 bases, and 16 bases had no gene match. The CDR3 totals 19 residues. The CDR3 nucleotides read TGCAGTGCTAGCCCGTCAACCGGGACAGGGGGCAGGCAGAACTATGGCTACACCTTC. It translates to CSASPSTGTGGRQNYGYTF.

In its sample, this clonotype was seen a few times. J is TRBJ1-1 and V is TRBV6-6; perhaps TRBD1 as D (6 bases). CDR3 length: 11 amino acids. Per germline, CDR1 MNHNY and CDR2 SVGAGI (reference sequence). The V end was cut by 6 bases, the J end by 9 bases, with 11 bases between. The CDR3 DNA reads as TGTGCCAGCAGATTCCAGGGGCAAGCTTTCTTT. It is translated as CASRFQGQAFF.

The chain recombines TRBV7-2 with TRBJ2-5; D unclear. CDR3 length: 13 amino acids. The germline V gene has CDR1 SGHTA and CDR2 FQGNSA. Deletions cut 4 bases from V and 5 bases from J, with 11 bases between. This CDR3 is CASSSPPEETQYF. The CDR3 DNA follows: TGTGCCAGCAGCTCGCCTCCGGAGGAGACCCAGTACTTC.

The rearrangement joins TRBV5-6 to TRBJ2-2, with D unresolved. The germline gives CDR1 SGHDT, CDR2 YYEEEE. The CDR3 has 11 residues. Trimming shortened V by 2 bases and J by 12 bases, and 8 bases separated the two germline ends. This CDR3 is CASSLNRQLFF. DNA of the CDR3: TGTGCCAGCAGCTTAAACAGACAGCTGTTTTTT.

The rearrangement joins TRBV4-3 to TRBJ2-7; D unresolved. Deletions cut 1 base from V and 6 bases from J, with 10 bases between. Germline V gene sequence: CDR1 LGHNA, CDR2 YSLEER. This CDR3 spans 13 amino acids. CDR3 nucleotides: TGCGCCAGCAGCCAAGGGGTACCGGGCGAGCAGTACTTC. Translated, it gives CASSQGVPGEQYF.

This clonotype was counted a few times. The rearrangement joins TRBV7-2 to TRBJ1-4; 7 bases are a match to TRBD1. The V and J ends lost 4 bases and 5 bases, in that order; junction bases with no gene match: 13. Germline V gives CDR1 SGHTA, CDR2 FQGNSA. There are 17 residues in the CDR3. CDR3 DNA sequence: TGTGCCAGCAGCTGGACCTCGACAGGGTTCCTCAATGAAAAACTGTTTTTT. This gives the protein CASSWTSTGFLNEKLFF. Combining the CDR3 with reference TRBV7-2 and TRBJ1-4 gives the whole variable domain GAGVSQSPSNKVTEKGKDVELRCDPISGHTALYWYRQSLGQGLEFLIYFQGNSAPDKSGLPSDRFSAERTGGSVSTLTIQRTQQEDSAVYLCASSWTSTGFLNEKLFFGSGTQLSVL.

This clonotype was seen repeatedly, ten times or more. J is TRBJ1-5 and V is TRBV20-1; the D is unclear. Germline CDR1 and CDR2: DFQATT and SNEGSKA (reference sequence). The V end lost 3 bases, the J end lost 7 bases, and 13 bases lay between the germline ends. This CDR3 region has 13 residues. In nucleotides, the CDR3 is TGCAGTGCTAGCCAGGACCGTTGGCAGCCCCAGCATTTT. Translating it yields CSASQDRWQPQHF.

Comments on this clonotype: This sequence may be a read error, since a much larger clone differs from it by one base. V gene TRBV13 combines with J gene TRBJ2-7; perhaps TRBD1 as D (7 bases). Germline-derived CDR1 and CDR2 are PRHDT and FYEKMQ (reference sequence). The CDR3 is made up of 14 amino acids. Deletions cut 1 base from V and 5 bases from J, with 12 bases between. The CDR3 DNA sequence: TGTGCCAGCAGCTTAGCCAGGGGGGCCGACGAGCAGTACTTC. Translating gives CASSLARGADEQYF.